A selection of T cell receptor delta chains follows, all from one sample in a study of γδ T cells in repeated Plasmodium falciparum infection. TCRdb reanalysed the multiplex PCR reads via CATT. The sample consists of more than 70,000 delta-chain clones, roughly 0.98% of them appearing once. The sequenced material came from gamma-delta T cells from blood. These receptors were taken from a pool of human donors (malaria-infected and uninfected, not separated). Each CDR3 is given with its conserved first and last residue. The D gene is left open where the match is weak. Clone size is given for some rows only: seen once, a few or many times, or a class if the clone is expanded.

J gene,clone size,V gene,D gene,CDR3 protein,CDR3 DNA
TRDJ1,-,TRDV1,TRDD3,CALGEAKGLLGTQTILGDTATDKLIF,TGTGCTCTTGGGGAAGCTAAAGGTCTCCTGGGTACACAGACGATACTGGGGGATACTGCCACCGATAAACTCATCTTT
TRDJ1,many,TRDV1,-,CALGEAYTDKLIF,TGTGCTCTTGGGGAGGCTTACACCGATAAACTCATCTTT
TRDJ1,many,TRDV2,-,CACDPLGKVLNYTDKLIF,TGTGCCTGTGACCCGCTCGGGAAGGTGCTCAATTACACCGATAAACTCATCTTT
TRDJ1,many,TRDV2,TRDD3,CACDPVLGDTRYTDKLIF,TGTGCCTGTGACCCTGTACTGGGGGATACGCGTTACACCGATAAACTCATCTTT
TRDJ1,many,TRDV2,TRDD3,CACDTRKLGDRYTDKLIF,TGTGCCTGTGACACCAGAAAACTGGGGGATAGGTACACCGATAAACTCATCTTT
TRDJ1,many,TRDV2,TRDD3,CACDSLLGDTDWGKLIF,TGTGCCTGTGACAGCCTACTGGGGGATACAGATTGGGGTAAACTCATCTTT
TRDJ1,medium-sized,TRDV1,TRDD3,CALGPRPVLGDTTDKLIF,TGTGCTCTTGGGCCCCGACCCGTACTGGGGGATACGACCGATAAACTCATCTTT
TRDJ3,medium-sized,TRDV2,-,CACDTGGALSSWDTRQMFF,TGTGCCTGTGACACGGGTGGGGCCCTTAGCTCCTGGGACACCCGACAGATGTTTTTC
TRDJ1,many,TRDV2,-,CACDTVGGGSLNYTDKLIF,TGTGCCTGTGACACCGTTGGTGGGGGCTCCCTTAATTACACCGATAAACTCATCTTT
TRDJ1,few,TRDV2,TRDD3,CACDPLTVLGDTLPTMPDKLIF,TGTGCCTGTGACCCCCTCACTGTACTGGGGGATACTCTACCTACTATGCCCGATAAACTCATCTTC
TRDJ1,many,TRDV1,TRDD3,CALGELPTSLPELGDPDKLIF,TGTGCTCTTGGGGAGCTCCCTACCAGCCTCCCTGAACTGGGGGATCCCGATAAACTCATCTTT
TRDJ1,many,TRDV2,TRDD3,CACDTRPGGLHTDKLIF,TGTGCCTGTGACACCAGGCCTGGGGGACTTCACACCGATAAACTCATCTTT
TRDJ1,many,TRDV1,TRDD2,CALGDPFLPNDKLIF,TGTGCTCTTGGGGACCCTTTCCTACCGAACGATAAACTCATCTTT
TRDJ1,many,TRDV1,TRDD3,CALGEGLLGDTPVGGTDKLIF,TGTGCTCTTGGGGAAGGGCTTCTGGGGGATACGCCCGTTGGAGGCACCGATAAACTCATCTTT
TRDJ1,many,TRDV2,-,CACDKEGETTDKLIF,TGTGCCTGTGACAAGGAGGGGGAGACCACCGATAAACTCATCTTT
TRDJ1,many,TRDV1,TRDD3,CALGELDFSPSCKLGSYTDKLIF,TGTGCTCTTGGGGAACTAGATTTCTCTCCGTCTTGCAAACTGGGGTCATACACCGATAAACTCATCTTT
TRDJ1,many,TRDV2,TRDD3,CACDTARVGDNTDKLIF,TGTGCCTGTGACACCGCTAGAGTGGGGGATAACACCGATAAACTCATCTTT
TRDJ1,many,TRDV2,TRDD3,CACDAGPSGGSSGTDKLIF,TGTGCCTGTGACGCCGGCCCCAGTGGGGGATCCTCCGGGACCGATAAACTCATCTTT
TRDJ1,medium-sized,TRDV1,-,CALGDGRVSGFSGEPYTDKLIF,TGTGCTCTTGGGGATGGTAGAGTCTCGGGGTTCTCGGGGGAACCTTACACCGATAAACTCATCTTT
TRDJ4,medium-sized,TRDV2,TRDD3,CACDTGLLGDLARPLIF,TGTGCCTGTGACACCGGGCTACTGGGGGACCTGGCCAGACCCCTGATCTTT
TRDJ1,many,TRDV1,TRDD3,CALGEGSFPLAPLGITDKLIF,TGTGCTCTTGGGGAAGGGAGCTTTCCCCTGGCACCACTGGGGATTACCGATAAACTCATCTTT
TRDJ1,many,TRDV2,TRDD3,CACDTVTGGYSGTDKLIF,TGTGCCTGTGACACCGTGACTGGGGGATACTCCGGAACCGATAAACTCATCTTT
TRDJ1,many,TRDV2,-,CACDSYSGSHDKLIF,TGTGCCTGTGACTCTTATTCGGGGTCGCACGATAAACTCATCTTT
TRDJ2,medium-sized,TRDV1,TRDD3,CALGELGRETYWGILSLTAQLFF,TGTGCTCTTGGGGAACTAGGTAGGGAGACCTACTGGGGGATACTCTCTTTGACAGCACAACTCTTCTTT
TRDJ3,medium-sized,TRDV1,-,CALGEPPVGSWDTRQMFF,TGTGCTCTTGGGGAACCTCCCGTCGGCTCCTGGGACACCCGACAGATGTTTTTC
TRDJ1,many,TRDV2,TRDD3,CACDPLGDQTYTDKLIF,TGTGCCTGTGACCCACTGGGGGACCAAACGTACACCGATAAACTCATCTTT
TRDJ1,many,TRDV1,TRDD3,CALGEPFPFLETGGFTKLIF,TGTGCTCTTGGGGAGCCCTTCCCCTTCCTAGAGACTGGGGGATTCACTAAACTCATCTTT
TRDJ1,many,TRDV1,TRDD3,CALESSYGVGGYALTDKLIF,TGTGCTCTTGAGAGTTCCTACGGGGTGGGGGGATACGCTCTCACCGATAAACTCATCTTT
TRDJ1,medium-sized,TRDV1,-,CALEAPFSSTDKLIF,TGTGCTCTTGAGGCCCCCTTCTCCTCCACCGATAAACTCATCTTT
TRDJ1,medium-sized,TRDV2,TRDD3,CACDTNLGDTADKLIF,TGTGCCTGTGACACCAACCTAGGGGATACGGCCGATAAACTCATCTTT
TRDJ1,many,TRDV1,TRDD3,CALGERRYYVGDKADKLIF,TGTGCTCTTGGGGAACGTCGGTACTACGTGGGGGATAAGGCGGATAAACTCATCTTT
TRDJ1,many,TRDV2,TRDD3,CACDTLLGDSYTDKLIF,TGTGCCTGTGACACTTTACTGGGGGATTCGTACACCGATAAACTCATCTTT
TRDJ1,many,TRDV1,-,CALGELRARASDKLIF,TGTGCTCTTGGGGAACTTCGTGCCCGGGCCTCCGATAAACTCATCTTT
TRDJ1,medium-sized,TRDV2,-,CACDPLVSADKLIF,TGTGCCTGTGACCCATTGGTGTCAGCCGATAAACTCATCTTT
TRDJ1,many,TRDV1,TRDD3,CALGKSPTRYWGTNTDKLIF,TGTGCTCTTGGGAAAAGTCCTACGCGGTACTGGGGGACAAACACCGATAAACTCATCTTT
TRDJ1,many,TRDV2,-,CACDPLAVADKGDPDKLIF,TGTGCCTGTGACCCCCTCGCAGTGGCCGACAAGGGGGACCCCGATAAACTCATCTTT
TRDJ1,many,TRDV1,TRDD3,CALGERITYIGGSPNKLIF,TGTGCTCTTGGGGAAAGAATTACCTACATTGGGGGATCTCCTAATAAACTCATCTTT
TRDJ3,medium-sized,TRDV2,TRDD3,CACDSYWGIPWDTRQMFF,TGTGCCTGTGACTCGTACTGGGGGATACCCTGGGACACCCGACAGATGTTTTTC
TRDJ1,many,TRDV1,-,CALGDTTGASGGARKGELIF,TGTGCTCTTGGGGATACTACGGGGGCTTCGGGGGGAGCCAGAAAGGGTGAACTCATCTTT
TRDJ1,many,TRDV1,-,CALGAPPFGGGFYTDKLIF,TGTGCTCTTGGGGCCCCCCCATTTGGGGGTGGATTCTACACCGATAAACTCATCTTT
TRDJ1,many,TRDV2,TRDD3,CACDTVQRDTNGDKLIF,TGTGCCTGTGACACCGTTCAGAGGGATACGAATGGGGATAAACTCATCTTT
TRDJ3,many,TRDV1,TRDD3,CALGEYSTPGGYEGSSWDTRQMFF,TGTGCTCTTGGGGAATATTCGACCCCTGGGGGATACGAGGGTAGCTCCTGGGACACCCGACAGATGTTTTTC
TRDJ1,medium-sized,TRDV1,TRDD3,CALGELFPRASRWGIKLIF,TGTGCTCTTGGGGAACTATTCCCCCGGGCTTCACGTTGGGGGATTAAACTCATCTTT
TRDJ1,medium-sized,TRDV1,TRDD3,CALGEISRYWGTERDTDKLIF,TGTGCTCTTGGGGAAATTTCCCGCTACTGGGGAACAGAGAGGGACACCGATAAACTCATCTTT
TRDJ1,many,TRDV2,-,CACDTVGPSTDKLIF,TGTGCCTGTGACACCGTGGGACCCTCCACCGATAAACTCATCTTT
TRDJ1,many,TRDV1,-,CALGSTYPLGDKLIF,TGTGCTCTTGGGTCCACTTACCCGCTGGGGGATAAACTCATCTTT
TRDJ1,few,TRDV1,TRDD2,CALGEGSSYSWGSPRTDKLIF,TGTGCTCTTGGGGAAGGATCTTCCTACAGCTGGGGATCGCCCCGGACCGATAAACTCATCTTT
TRDJ1,many,TRDV1,-,CALGVNNFYTTTDKLIF,TGTGCTCTTGGGGTAAACAACTTTTACACTACGACCGATAAACTCATCTTT
TRDJ1,many,TRDV1,-,CALGELWPSSRTGDSPYTDKLIF,TGTGCTCTTGGGGAACTTTGGCCTTCCTCCAGAACTGGGGACTCCCCCTACACCGATAAACTCATCTTT
TRDJ1,many,TRDV1,-,CALGELVFLLQGVYTDKLIF,TGTGCTCTTGGGGAGCTGGTTTTTTTGTTACAAGGGGTCTACACCGATAAACTCATCTTT
TRDJ1,many,TRDV2,-,CACDTVRGHGQLYTDKLIF,TGTGCCTGTGACACCGTTAGGGGACACGGCCAATTATACACCGATAAACTCATCTTT
TRDJ1,medium-sized,TRDV1,TRDD3,CALGEYYSGGSLIF,TGTGCTCTTGGGGAATACTACTCTGGGGGATCTCTCATCTTT
TRDJ1,medium-sized,TRDV1,-,CALGEPRRRDTRTPFHTDKLIF,TGTGCTCTTGGGGAACCTCGGAGAAGAGATACGCGGACACCATTCCACACCGATAAACTCATCTTT
TRDJ1,many,TRDV2,-,CACDRISTGRETDKLIF,TGTGCCTGTGACCGAATTAGTACTGGGCGTGAGACCGATAAACTCATCTTT
TRDJ1,many,TRDV2,TRDD3,CACDTFFGTGGNYTDKLIF,TGTGCCTGTGACACCTTTTTCGGTACTGGGGGAAATTACACCGATAAACTCATCTTT
TRDJ1,many,TRDV1,-,CALGGTSPPTNDKLIF,TGTGCTCTTGGGGGTACTTCTCCACCAACCAACGATAAACTCATCTTT
TRDJ1,many,TRDV1,-,CALGDGKTVDRGDKLIF,TGTGCTCTTGGGGATGGTAAAACCGTCGACCGAGGCGATAAACTCATCTTT